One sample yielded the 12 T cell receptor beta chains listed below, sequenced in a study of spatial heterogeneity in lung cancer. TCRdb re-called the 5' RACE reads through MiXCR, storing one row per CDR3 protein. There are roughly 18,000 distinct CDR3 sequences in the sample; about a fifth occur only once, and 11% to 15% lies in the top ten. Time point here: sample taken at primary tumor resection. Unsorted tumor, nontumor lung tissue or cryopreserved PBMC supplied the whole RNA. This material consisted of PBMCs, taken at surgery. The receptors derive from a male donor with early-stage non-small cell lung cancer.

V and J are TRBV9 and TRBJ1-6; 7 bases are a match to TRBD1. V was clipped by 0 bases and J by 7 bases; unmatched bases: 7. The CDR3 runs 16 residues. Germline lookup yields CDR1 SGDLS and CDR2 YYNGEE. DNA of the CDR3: TGTGCCAGCAGCGTAGACGACAGGGCAGTGAATTCACCCCTCCACTTT. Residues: CASSVDDRAVNSPLHF.

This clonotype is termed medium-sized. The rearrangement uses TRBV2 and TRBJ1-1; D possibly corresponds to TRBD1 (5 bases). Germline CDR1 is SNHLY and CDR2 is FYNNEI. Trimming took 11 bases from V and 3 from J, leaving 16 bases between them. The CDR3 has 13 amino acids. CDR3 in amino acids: CAHRGRVDTEAFF. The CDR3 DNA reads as TGTGCCCACAGAGGCAGGGTAGACACTGAAGCTTTCTTT.

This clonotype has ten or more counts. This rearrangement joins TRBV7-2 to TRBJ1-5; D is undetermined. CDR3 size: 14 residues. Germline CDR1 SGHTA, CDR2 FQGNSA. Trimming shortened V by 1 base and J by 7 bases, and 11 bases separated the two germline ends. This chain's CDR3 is CASSLEAQWQPQHF. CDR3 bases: TGTGCCAGCAGCTTAGAGGCTCAATGGCAGCCCCAGCATTTT.

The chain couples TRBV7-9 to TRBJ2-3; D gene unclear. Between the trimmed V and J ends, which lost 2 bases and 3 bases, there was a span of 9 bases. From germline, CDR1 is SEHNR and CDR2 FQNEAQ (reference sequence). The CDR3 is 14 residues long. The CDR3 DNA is TGTGCCAGCAGCTTAAGCGAACGAACAGATACGCAGTATTTT. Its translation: CASSLSERTDTQYF.

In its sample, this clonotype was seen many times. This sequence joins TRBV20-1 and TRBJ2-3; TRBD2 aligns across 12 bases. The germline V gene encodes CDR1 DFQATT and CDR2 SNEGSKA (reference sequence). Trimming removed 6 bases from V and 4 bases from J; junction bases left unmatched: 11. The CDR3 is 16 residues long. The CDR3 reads CSAKNPLAGGSDTQYF. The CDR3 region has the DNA TGCAGTGCCAAAAATCCCCTAGCGGGGGGGTCAGATACGCAGTATTTT.

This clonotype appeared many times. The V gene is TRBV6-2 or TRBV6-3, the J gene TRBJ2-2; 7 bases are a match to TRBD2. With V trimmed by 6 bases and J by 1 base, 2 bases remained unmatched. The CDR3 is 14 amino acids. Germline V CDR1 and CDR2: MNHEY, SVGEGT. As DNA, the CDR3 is TGTGCCAGCAGCCCTAGCGGGAACACCGGGGAGCTGTTTTTT. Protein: CASSPSGNTGELFF.

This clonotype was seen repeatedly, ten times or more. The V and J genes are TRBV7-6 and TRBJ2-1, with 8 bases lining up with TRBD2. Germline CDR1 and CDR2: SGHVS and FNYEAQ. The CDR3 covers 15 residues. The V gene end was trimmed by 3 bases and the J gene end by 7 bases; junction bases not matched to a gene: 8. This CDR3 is CASSFGGGPENEQFF. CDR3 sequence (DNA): TGTGCCAGCAGCTTCGGGGGGGGGCCGGAAAATGAGCAGTTCTTC.

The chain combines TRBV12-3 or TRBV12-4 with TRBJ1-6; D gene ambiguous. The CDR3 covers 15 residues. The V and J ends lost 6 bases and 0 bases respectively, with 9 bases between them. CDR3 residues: CASSRKSSYNSPLHF. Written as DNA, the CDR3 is TGTGCCAGCAGCCGGAAGAGCTCCTATAATTCACCCCTCCACTTT.

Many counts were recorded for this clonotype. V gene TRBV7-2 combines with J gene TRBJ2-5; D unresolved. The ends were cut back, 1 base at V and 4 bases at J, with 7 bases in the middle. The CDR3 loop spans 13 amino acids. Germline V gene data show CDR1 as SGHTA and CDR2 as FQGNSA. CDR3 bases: TGTGCCAGCAGCTTAGGGGAAGGAGAGACCCAGTACTTC. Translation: CASSLGEGETQYF.

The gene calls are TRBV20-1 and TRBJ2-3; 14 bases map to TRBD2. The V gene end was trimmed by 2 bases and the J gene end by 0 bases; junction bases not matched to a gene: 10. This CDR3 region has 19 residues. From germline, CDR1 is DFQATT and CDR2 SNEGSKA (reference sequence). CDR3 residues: CSARIGLAGGPTSTDTQYF. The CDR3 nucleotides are TGCAGTGCTAGAATCGGACTAGCGGGGGGACCTACTAGCACAGATACGCAGTATTTT.

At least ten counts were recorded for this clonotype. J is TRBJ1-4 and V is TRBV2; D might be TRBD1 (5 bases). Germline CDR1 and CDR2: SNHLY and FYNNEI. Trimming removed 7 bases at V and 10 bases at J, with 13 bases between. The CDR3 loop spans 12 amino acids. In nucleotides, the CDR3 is TGTGCCAGCAAAAGGGACCAAGGAAAACTGTTTTTT. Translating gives CASKRDQGKLFF.

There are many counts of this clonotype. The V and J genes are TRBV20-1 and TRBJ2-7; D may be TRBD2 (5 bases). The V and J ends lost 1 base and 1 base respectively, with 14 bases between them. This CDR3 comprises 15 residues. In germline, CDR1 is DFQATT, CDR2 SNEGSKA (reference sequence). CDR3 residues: CSARVPGMPSYEQYF. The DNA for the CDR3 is TGCAGTGCTAGAGTCCCGGGAATGCCATCCTACGAGCAGTACTTC.